This T cell receptor (beta chain) was captured by sequencing in a study of tumor-infiltrating lymphocytes in primary liver carcinoma. TCR beta cDNA was made from roughly 500 ng total RNA with a constant-region primer. Nested multiplex PCR, run for three rounds with slightly modified ARM-PCR, yielded TCR beta libraries. TRBV1-TRBV30 forward primers paired with a C-beta reverse primer were used in the first two PCR rounds, which ran about 11 cycles each. TCRdb analysed the multiplex PCR reads with MiXCR anew, one entry per CDR3 protein. The data contain a few hundred thousand distinct CDR3 sequences, around three fifths of them seen just once; the ten biggest clones take up 15% to 20%. The source of the blood RNA was unsorted whole blood, and germline DNA was extracted as well. After removal of 5 bases from V and 10 bases from J, the junction contained 12 bases not matched to a gene. Germline CDR1 is SQVTM and CDR2 is ANQGSEA. The CDR3 totals 14 residues.

This sequence originates from a young woman with primary liver carcinoma and hepatitis B virus infection. Sequencing was performed on peripheral blood. The chain employs TRBV29-1 and TRBJ2-4; 9 bases match TRBD1. CDR3 loop: CSVCRDRVSRIQYF. The CDR3 bases are TGCAGCGTTTGCCGGGACAGGGTTTCTAGAATTCAGTACTTC.